This is a list of T cell receptor beta chains from one sample in a study of T-cell memory formation after mild COVID-19. TCRdb reanalysed the 5' RACE reads using MiXCR and keeps one entry per CDR3 protein. The table includes about 260,000 distinct CDR3 sequences, roughly 16% detected once. Sequencing was carried out using PBMCs or a T cell subset sorted from them (not recorded which). The receptors were gathered from a young man who had mild COVID-19 (a few samples of this study predate the infection). Cell type and time point are not known. Each CDR3 is given with its conserved first and last residue. Each record gives: D gene, clone size, J gene, V gene, CDR3 DNA, CDR3 protein. The D gene is left open where the match is weak. Rows may omit the clone size; those that give it use once, few, many or a size class.

>-|-|TRBJ1-5|TRBV13
TGTGCCAGCAGCCCAGGACGGAACAATCAGCCCCAGCATTTT
CASSPGRNNQPQHF
>-|few|TRBJ1-2|TRBV5-6
TGTGCCAGCACCCTTCAGGAATACTATGGCTACACCTTC
CASTLQEYYGYTF
>-|-|TRBJ1-5|TRBV6-5
TGTGCCAGCAGCTACCAGGGTCCTAATCAGCCCCAGCATTTT
CASSYQGPNQPQHF
>TRBD2|-|TRBJ2-5|TRBV5-1
TGCGCCAGCAGCTTGCCGGGTAGCGGGGGCCTCAGGACCCAGTACTTC
CASSLPGSGGLRTQYF
>-|-|TRBJ1-5|TRBV5-1
TGCGCCAGCAGCCCCGACAGGACAAATCAGCCCCAGCATTTT
CASSPDRTNQPQHF
>-|-|TRBJ2-5|TRBV29-1
TGCAGCGTTGGAGGACAGCCGGCCGGGGAGACCCAGTACTTC
CSVGGQPAGETQYF
>-|-|TRBJ1-1|TRBV5-1
TGCGCCAGCAGCTCCCGGGGGGTCACTGAAGCTTTCTTT
CASSSRGVTEAFF
>-|many|TRBJ2-2|TRBV5-1
TGCGCCAGCAGCTTAATCCCCCCCAGCAGAATTAACACCGGGGAGCTGTTTTTT
CASSLIPPSRINTGELFF
>-|-|TRBJ1-1|TRBV4-2
TGTGCCAGCAGCCAAGACAGGGATCATAACACTGAAGCTTTCTTT
CASSQDRDHNTEAFF
>-|many|TRBJ2-1|TRBV7-3
TGTGCCAGCAGCCCGGGCGCAGGATCCCAGAACCCGCAGTTCTTC
CASSPGAGSQNPQFF
>-|many|TRBJ1-2|TRBV24-1
TGTGCCACCAGTGATCACAGGACGGGCTATGGCTACACCTTC
CATSDHRTGYGYTF
>-|many|TRBJ2-3|TRBV3-1
TGTGCCAGCAGCCAAGGAAATCTAGAGACGGATACGCAGTATTTT
CASSQGNLETDTQYF
>-|once|TRBJ2-2|TRBV27
TGTGCCAGCAGTTTAACAATGAACACCGGGGAGCTGTTTTTT
CASSLTMNTGELFF
>TRBD1|-|TRBJ2-7|TRBV2
TGTGCCAGCAGTGGTCGGCGGCCGGGACAGGGGGTTTACGAGCAGTACTTC
CASSGRRPGQGVYEQYF
>-|few|TRBJ2-3|TRBV18
TGTGCCAGCTCACCGGACGTAGATACGCAGTATTTT
CASSPDVDTQYF
>-|many|TRBJ2-6|TRBV6-5
TGTGCCAGCAGCCCCCAGGGCTCTGGGGCCAACGTCCTGACTTTC
CASSPQGSGANVLTF
>TRBD1|-|TRBJ1-2|TRBV7-2
TGTGCCAGCAGCGGGACAGGGGGTGATGTAGGCTACACCTTC
CASSGTGGDVGYTF
>-|many|TRBJ1-5|TRBV7-2
TGTGCCAGCAGTGACAGCAATCAGCCCCAGCATTTT
CASSDSNQPQHF
>TRBD2|-|TRBJ2-1|TRBV7-9
TGTGCCAGCAGCTTCGCGGGGGATGGCTCCTACAATGAGCAGTTCTTC
CASSFAGDGSYNEQFF
>-|-|TRBJ1-1|TRBV2
TGTGCCAGCAGCTCCCCGGCGGGCAGCACTGAAGCTTTCTTT
CASSSPAGSTEAFF
>-|few|TRBJ1-2|TRBV11-2
TGTGCCAGCAGCTTAGATATCGGGAGTGGGTATGGCTACACCTTC
CASSLDIGSGYGYTF
>-|few|TRBJ2-5|TRBV7-9
TGTGCCGCGGATCCCCGGGGGAGCAAGGAGACCCAGTACTTC
CAADPRGSKETQYF
>TRBD2|-|TRBJ2-3|TRBV5-5
TGTGCCAGCAGCTCAAAAGATATTCTCCGCCTAGCGGGTTCAGATACGCAGTATTTT
CASSSKDILRLAGSDTQYF
>-|few|TRBJ2-1|TRBV9
TGTGCCAGCAGCGTAGTCGGAGGGGGAAGCACCTACAATGAGCAGTTCTTC
CASSVVGGGSTYNEQFF
>TRBD1|-|TRBJ1-1|TRBV18
TGTGCCAGCTCTCAGGGGGCGGGAGCGAACACTGAAGCTTTCTTT
CASSQGAGANTEAFF
>TRBD2|few|TRBJ2-3|TRBV6-6
TGTGCCAGCAGCGAACCTAGCGGGGGGACAGATACGCAGTATTTT
CASSEPSGGTDTQYF
>TRBD2|few|TRBJ2-7|TRBV27
TGTGCCAGCAGCCAAAAGTCTCTGGGACTAGCGGACTACGAGCAGTACTTC
CASSQKSLGLADYEQYF
>-|once|TRBJ2-1|TRBV6-6
TGTGCCAGCAGTTACTTTCTTGGTAGCTCCTACAATGAGCAGTTCTTC
CASSYFLGSSYNEQFF
>-|many|TRBJ2-3|TRBV25-1
TGTGCCAGCAGTGAACAGGGCACAGATACGCAGTATTTT
CASSEQGTDTQYF
>TRBD2|-|TRBJ2-2|TRBV4-2
TGTGCCAGCAGCCCGACTAGCGGGGGAAAGAACACCGGGGAGCTGTTTTTT
CASSPTSGGKNTGELFF
>TRBD2|-|TRBJ2-2|TRBV7-2
TGTGCCAGCAGCGTCACTAGCGGGGGAGCTGCGAACACCGGGGAGCTGTTTTTT
CASSVTSGGAANTGELFF
>-|few|TRBJ1-6|TRBV28
TGTGCCAGTTCCGGGGCCTTTGATTCACCCCTCCACTTT
CASSGAFDSPLHF
>-|-|TRBJ2-3|TRBV4-1
TGCGCCAGCAGCCTACTGGGAAACACAGATACGCAGTATTTT
CASSLLGNTDTQYF
>-|few|TRBJ1-5|TRBV20-1
TGCAGTGCTAGAAGAACGGGGCAGGGGCCTCAGCCCCAGCATTTT
CSARRTGQGPQPQHF
>-|few|TRBJ2-1|TRBV10-3
TGTGCCATCAGTGAGGCCCGCAATTACAATGAGCAGTTCTTC
CAISEARNYNEQFF
>TRBD2|-|TRBJ2-3|TRBV7-3
TGTGCCAGCAGCTTAAATCAGGGACTACGTTCAGATACGCAGTATTTT
CASSLNQGLRSDTQYF
>-|-|TRBJ1-2|TRBV12-3/TRBV12-4
TGTGCCAGCAGTTTAGACGGGGGTTATGGCTACACCTTC
CASSLDGGYGYTF
>TRBD1|-|TRBJ2-3|TRBV20-1
TGCAGTGTTACCTTCGGGACAGGAAACACAGATACGCAGTATTTT
CSVTFGTGNTDTQYF
>-|many|TRBJ1-1|TRBV5-1
TGCGCCAGCAGCTTGTCCATCGCCATGAACACTGAAGCTTTCTTT
CASSLSIAMNTEAFF
>TRBD1|few|TRBJ1-5|TRBV7-2
TGTGCCAGCAGCTTCCGCAGGGGGGATCAGCCCCAGCATTTT
CASSFRRGDQPQHF
>TRBD2|-|TRBJ2-7|TRBV7-9
TGTGCCAGCAGCCCTCCCCTAGCGGGAGTGGACGAGCAGTACTTC
CASSPPLAGVDEQYF
>-|few|TRBJ2-2|TRBV7-2
TGTGCCAGCAGCCGAGGAGGGGCGAACACCGGGGAGCTGTTTTTT
CASSRGGANTGELFF
>-|few|TRBJ2-5|TRBV15
TGTGCCACCAGCAGAGATGGGCAGATACCAGTGGAGACCCAGTACTTC
CATSRDGQIPVETQYF
>-|-|TRBJ2-7|TRBV12-3/TRBV12-4
TGTGCCAGCACCCGTCGGGGCGGATACGAGCAGTACTTC
CASTRRGGYEQYF
>-|few|TRBJ1-5|TRBV5-5
TGTGCCAGCAGCTTGGGGGACCGGAATCAGCCCCAGCATTTT
CASSLGDRNQPQHF
>-|-|TRBJ2-5|TRBV25-1
TGTGCCAGCAGTGAATGGGGGACGCTAAGAGGGACCCAGTACTTC
CASSEWGTLRGTQYF
>-|-|TRBJ1-2|TRBV18
TGTGCCAGTTCTAACAATAACTATGGCTACACCTTC
CASSNNNYGYTF
>-|few|TRBJ1-2|TRBV5-5
TGTGCCAGCAGCAGATCATGGGAGCCGGATGGCTACACCTTC
CASSRSWEPDGYTF